This TCR beta chain emerged from a study of molecular identifiers for immune sequencing clone quantification. Overall study results and limits: Clones carrying above 20 RNA copies accounted for over 97% of effector molecules, under 1% in naive cells.

The CDR3 extends over 18 amino acids. The ends were cut back, 4 bases at V and 0 bases at J, with 19 bases in the middle. CDR1 and CDR2 (germline): MNHEY, SMNVEV (reference sequence). Naive CD8 libraries came from about 19,000 to 1,100,000 sorted cells with 10%, 30% or 50% RNA. In the sort, naive CD8 T cells were defined as CD8+CD4-CCR7+CD45RA+. Using its own MiXCR run on the PCR reads, TCRdb lists one record per CDR3 protein. The sample has over 300,000 distinct CDR3 sequences; roughly a quarter are singletons. This clonotype was observed at least ten times. As yet, its antigen is unknown. The chain has TRBV27 and TRBJ1-5; D remains ambiguous. The TCR was taken from a human donor in good health. Some libraries in this study had Jurkat cell RNA spiked in. The specimen sequenced was naive CD8+ T cells from blood, with Jurkat cell RNA spiked in. The subset was: FACS-sorted CD8+CD4-CCR7+CD45RA+ naive T cells. This CDR3 reads CASSSSRWASYSNQPQHF. The CDR3 coding sequence is TGTGCCAGCAGTTCATCACGGTGGGCTTCTTATAGCAATCAGCCCCAGCATTTT.